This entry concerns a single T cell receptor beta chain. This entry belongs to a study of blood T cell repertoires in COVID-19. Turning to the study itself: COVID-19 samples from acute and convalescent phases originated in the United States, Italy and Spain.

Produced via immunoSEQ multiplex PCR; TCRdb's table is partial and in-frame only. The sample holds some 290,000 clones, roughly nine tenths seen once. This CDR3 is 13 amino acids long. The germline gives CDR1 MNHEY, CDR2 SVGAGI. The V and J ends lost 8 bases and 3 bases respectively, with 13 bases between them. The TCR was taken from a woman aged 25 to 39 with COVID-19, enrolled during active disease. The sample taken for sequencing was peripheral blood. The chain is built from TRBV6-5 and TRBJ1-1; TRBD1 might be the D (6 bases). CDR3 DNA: TGTGCCAGCCCGGACAGATCGGACACTGAAGCTTTCTTT. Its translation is CASPDRSDTEAFF.